This entry lists 28 T cell receptor beta chains sequenced from one sample in a study of HIV-infected patients and healthy controls. Alpha and beta constant-region primers primed reverse transcription of approximately 500 ng RNA. Each of the alpha and beta chains got its own library through chain-specific third strand synthesis with indices. TCRdb re-derived calls from the 5' RACE reads in MiXCR, one entry per CDR3 protein. The sample has 15,000 to 18,000 distinct CDR3 sequences; 7% are singletons. All unsorted peripheral T cells were captured because whole blood was used without fractionation. The specimen sequenced was blood. The receptors stem from an adult in good health.

This clonotype was recorded at least ten times. The chain recombines TRBV3-1 with TRBJ2-1, with TRBD2 identical over 14 bases. Germline-derived CDR1 and CDR2 are LGHDT and YNNKEL (reference sequence). There are 14 residues in the CDR3. V lost 5 bases, J lost 12 bases, and 6 bases stayed unmatched. This CDR3 is CASSYRTSGGRQFF. The CDR3 DNA is TGTGCCAGCAGCTACCGGACTAGCGGGGGGAGGCAGTTCTTC.

This clonotype is labeled as medium-sized. V gene TRBV3-1 combines with J gene TRBJ2-1; 14 bases match TRBD2. The CDR3 contains 17 residues. The trim removed 4 bases at V and 8 bases at J, leaving 10 bases unmatched. The germline V gene has CDR1 LGHDT and CDR2 YNNKEL (reference sequence). Written as DNA, the CDR3 is TGTGCCAGCAGCCGAAGACCGGGACTAGCGGGAGACTATGAGCAGTTCTTC. This encodes CASSRRPGLAGDYEQFF.

This clonotype appeared many times. The chain has TRBV7-3 and TRBJ2-3; 10 bases are a match to TRBD2. CDR1 and CDR2 from the germline V gene are SGHTA and FQGTGA. Trimming removed 4 bases from V and 4 bases from J; junction bases left unmatched: 11. This CDR3 has 17 amino acids. The CDR3 reads CASSSRKAGGPADTQYF. As DNA, the CDR3 is TGTGCCAGCAGCTCCCGGAAAGCGGGAGGGCCGGCAGATACGCAGTATTTT.

The chain links TRBV14 to TRBJ2-1; 8 nucleotides agree with TRBD1. This CDR3 is 16 amino acids long. Germline V gene data show CDR1 as SGHDN and CDR2 as FVKESK. Trimming took 4 bases from V and 7 from J; bases not matched to a gene: 12. The CDR3 region is CASSPARRTGRNEQFF. In DNA form, the CDR3 reads TGTGCCAGCAGCCCAGCGAGGAGGACAGGGCGGAATGAGCAGTTCTTC.

In its sample, this clonotype is medium-sized. The chain joins TRBV27 to TRBJ2-5, with TRBD1 identical over 10 bases. Germline V gene lookup returns CDR1 MNHEY and CDR2 SMNVEV (reference sequence). The V segment lost 5 bases and the J segment 5 bases; nucleotides outside the gene matches: 8. The CDR3 runs to 15 residues. In DNA, the CDR3 is TGTGCCAGCAGTCACGACAGGGGGCGGTCTGAGACCCAGTACTTC. Protein product: CASSHDRGRSETQYF.

This clonotype is classed as medium-sized. CDR3 sequence: CASSFGGYEQYF. The CDR3 region has the DNA TGTGCCAGCAGTTTCGGGGGATACGAGCAGTACTTC. This chain joins TRBV6-5 and TRBJ2-7, with D perhaps matching TRBD2 (6 bases). Trimming took off 4 bases at V and 4 bases at J, with 8 bases between the two ends. The CDR3 extends over 12 amino acids. Germline lookup yields CDR1 MNHEY and CDR2 SVGAGI.

This clonotype was seen repeatedly, ten times or more. The V call is TRBV7-2, the J call TRBJ1-2; perhaps TRBD1 as D (6 bases). Per the germline V gene, CDR1 is SGHTA and CDR2 is FQGNSA. This CDR3 spans 13 amino acids. V was shortened by 4 bases and J by 4 bases, with 10 bases between the two germline ends. CDR3 DNA: TGTGCCAGCAGCTCCGACAGGTCCTATGGCTACACCTTC. Encoded protein: CASSSDRSYGYTF. The full variable domain, with the rest looked up from reference TRBV7-2 and TRBJ1-2, is GAGVSQSPSNKVTEKGKDVELRCDPISGHTALYWYRQSLGQGLEFLIYFQGNSAPDKSGLPSDRFSAERTGGSVSTLTIQRTQQEDSAVYLCASSSDRSYGYTFGSGTRLTVV.

At least ten counts were recorded for this clonotype. The chain combines TRBV11-2 with TRBJ2-3, with 7 bases identical to TRBD2. The germline CDR1 and CDR2 sequences are SGHAT and FQNNGV. This CDR3 has 19 residues. V dropped 1 base and J dropped 0; count of bases not matched to a gene: 13. CDR3 loop: CASSLVYRLAESSTDTQYF. The DNA of the CDR3 is TGTGCCAGCAGCTTAGTATATCGCCTAGCGGAATCCAGCACAGATACGCAGTATTTT.

This clonotype has a count of ten or more. This rearrangement joins TRBV24-1 to TRBJ2-6; D uncertain. V shed 4 bases and J shed 1 base, with 7 bases lying between them. This CDR3 comprises 15 residues. Germline CDR1 is KGHDR and CDR2 is SFDVKD. In nucleotides, the CDR3 is TGTGCCACCAGTGAAGCTCGGTCTGGGGCCAACGTCCTGACTTTC. It is translated as CATSEARSGANVLTF.

Ten or more counts support this clonotype. The chain carries TRBV11-3 and TRBJ2-1; D unclear. The germline gives CDR1 SGHNT, CDR2 YENEEA. This CDR3 is built from 14 residues. V lost 3 bases to trimming and J lost 5 bases, with 11 bases between them. The CDR3 sequence: CASSLGRSNNEQFF. Written as DNA, the CDR3 is TGTGCCAGCAGCTTGGGCAGAAGTAACAATGAGCAGTTCTTC.

This clonotype was counted ten times or more. This sequence joins TRBV12-3 or TRBV12-4 and TRBJ1-2; TRBD1 aligns across 7 bases. J was trimmed by 7 bases and V by 1 base; bases with no gene match: 12. The CDR3 contains 16 residues. CDR3 nucleotide sequence: TGTGCCAGCAGTTTAGAGGGGGCTTATAGTGGTAGTGGCTACACCTTC. Translating it yields CASSLEGAYSGSGYTF.

This clonotype was observed at least ten times. The chain recombines TRBV18 with TRBJ1-2; the match to TRBD1 covers 9 bases. CDR3 length equals 13 residues. The V segment lost 3 bases and the J segment 4 bases; nucleotides outside the gene matches: 0. CDR1 is KGHSH and CDR2 is LQKENI in the germline V gene. The CDR3 DNA reads TGTGCCAGCTCACCGACAGGGGGCTATGGCTACACCTTC. It codes for CASSPTGGYGYTF.

The table lists this clonotype with many counts. The J gene is TRBJ2-7, the V gene TRBV4-1, with 7 bases lining up with TRBD1. The trim removed 1 base at V and 4 bases at J, leaving 10 bases unmatched. The CDR3 is 16 amino acids. The germline CDR1 and CDR2 sequences are MGHRA and YSYEKL. The CDR3 DNA is TGCGCCAGCAGCCAAGTCGGCCGGGACAGAAAATACGAGCAGTACTTC. It specifies CASSQVGRDRKYEQYF.

This clonotype was picked up many times. V is TRBV27 and J is TRBJ2-5, with D perhaps matching TRBD1 (5 bases). Germline CDR1 is MNHEY and CDR2 is SMNVEV (reference sequence). Deletions cut 2 bases from V and 10 bases from J, with 14 bases between. This CDR3 is built from 13 residues. For the CDR3, the DNA is TGTGCCAGCAGTTTACAACCTACAGGATTCCAGTACTTC. Its translation is CASSLQPTGFQYF.

About this clonotype: A much more abundant neighbour one base away suggests this may be a read error. The V and J genes are TRBV30 and TRBJ2-3; D unclear. The CDR3 length is 13 residues. CDR1 and CDR2 from the germline V gene are GTSNPN and SVGIG (reference sequence). Trimming pared 0 bases from V and 5 bases from J, leaving 9 bases between. The CDR3 DNA reads as TGTGCCTGGAGTGTCCGCTCGGGAGATACGCAGTATTTT. This codes for CAWSVRSGDTQYF.

The sample holds many counts of this clonotype. The rearrangement uses TRBV7-9 and TRBJ1-2, with 8 bases that match TRBD1. The CDR3 contains 14 residues. Germline values: CDR1 SEHNR, CDR2 FQNEAQ (reference sequence). Trimming removed 6 bases from V and 4 bases from J; junction bases left unmatched: 7. The CDR3 region is CASSSPTGGYGYTF. DNA of the CDR3: TGTGCCAGCAGTTCACCCACAGGGGGCTATGGCTACACCTTC. The whole variable domain, remainder taken from reference TRBV7-9 and TRBJ1-2, is DTGVSQNPRHKITKRGQNVTFRCDPISEHNRLYWYRQTLGQGPEFLTYFQNEAQLEKSRLLSDRFSAERPKGSFSTLEIQRTEQGDSAMYLCASSSPTGGYGYTFGSGTRLTVV.

Ten or more counts support this clonotype. This chain links TRBV29-1 with TRBJ2-3; D perhaps matches TRBD2 (5 bases). The CDR3 is 12 amino acids. Germline V gene sequence: CDR1 SQVTM, CDR2 ANQGSEA. The ends were cut back, 5 bases at V and 4 bases at J, with 10 bases in the middle. The CDR3 DNA is TGCAGCGTTCGACCGCGGGCAGATACGCAGTATTTT. Translation gives CSVRPRADTQYF.

A few counts support this clonotype. The chain couples TRBV19 to TRBJ1-5; D remains unclear. V lost 3 bases and J 0 bases, leaving 12 bases between the germline ends. Germline loops: CDR1 LNHDA, CDR2 SQIVND (reference sequence). The CDR3 length is 16 residues. The DNA for the CDR3 is TGTGCCAGTAGTATGACGACGGACTATAGCAATCAGCCCCAGCATTTT. It specifies CASSMTTDYSNQPQHF.

This clonotype was detected ten times or more. This chain connects TRBV18 to TRBJ1-4, with 7 bases lining up with TRBD1. Per the germline V gene, CDR1 is KGHSH and CDR2 is LQKENI. J lost 5 bases, V lost 3 bases, and 6 bases had no gene match. The CDR3 has 15 residues. The CDR3 coding sequence is TGTGCCAGCTCACCTCGACAGGGCCCCAATGAAAAACTGTTTTTT. Encoded protein: CASSPRQGPNEKLFF.

By share, this clonotype ranks as medium-sized. J is TRBJ1-5 and V is TRBV5-1, with a possible D match to TRBD1 (5 bases). The V gene's germline CDR1 is SGHRS and CDR2 YFSETQ. The CDR3 covers 14 residues. The V gene lost 0 bases and the J gene lost 6 bases, with 10 bases spanning the gap. CDR3 nucleotides: TGCGCCAGCAGCTTGGACAGCGGGGGTCAGCCCCAGCATTTT. Translating gives CASSLDSGGQPQHF.

This clonotype was counted at least ten times. V and J are TRBV5-1 and TRBJ2-1, with no clear D. Germline V gene lookup returns CDR1 SGHRS and CDR2 YFSETQ. Trimming stripped 3 bases from V and 8 bases from J, with 9 bases between. CDR3 length equals 12 residues. The CDR3 region has the DNA TGCGCCAGCAGCTCCCGTGGCGATGAGCAGTTCTTC. Protein product: CASSSRGDEQFF.

Relative to its sample, this clonotype is medium-sized. CDR3 loop: CASSYIAGNTDTQYF. The CDR3 DNA is TGTGCCAGCAGCTACATAGCGGGAAACACAGATACGCAGTATTTT. The rearrangement uses TRBV7-9 and TRBJ2-3; 8 bases fit TRBD2. Per germline, CDR1 SEHNR and CDR2 FQNEAQ (reference sequence). This CDR3 has 15 amino acids. The junction had 5 bases not matched to a gene; V was cut back by 4 bases and J by 2 bases.

This clonotype is labeled as medium-sized. This rearrangement joins TRBV5-1 to TRBJ1-1; D gene ambiguous. Trimming pared 0 bases from V and 6 bases from J, leaving 3 bases between. Germline V gene sequence: CDR1 SGHRS, CDR2 YFSETQ. CDR3 size: 11 residues. The CDR3 bases are TGCGCCAGCAGCTTGGGAGCTGAAGCTTTCTTT. Translation gives CASSLGAEAFF.

V gene TRBV20-1 combines with J gene TRBJ2-7; 9 nucleotides line up with TRBD1. Losses at the gene ends were 2 bases for V and 5 bases for J; bases not matched to a gene: 10. CDR1 and CDR2 from the germline V gene are DFQATT and SNEGSKA (reference sequence). The CDR3 contains 15 residues. In DNA, the CDR3 is TGCAGTGCTAGACCCCGAACAGGGGGCCGCGACGAGCAGTACTTC. Translation gives CSARPRTGGRDEQYF.

This clonotype was detected many times. This rearrangement joins TRBV25-1 to TRBJ2-3, with D perhaps matching TRBD2 (5 bases). V was pared by 6 bases and J by 0 bases, with 10 bases between. Germline lookup yields CDR1 MGHDK and CDR2 SYGVNS. The CDR3 is 14 amino acids. The CDR3 sequence: CASSGLKSTDTQYF. The CDR3, as DNA: TGTGCCAGCAGCGGACTGAAGAGCACAGATACGCAGTATTTT.

This clonotype counts as medium-sized. The chain combines TRBV14 with TRBJ1-2, with D possibly matching TRBD1 (5 bases). The germline V gene has CDR1 SGHDN and CDR2 FVKESK. The CDR3 has 17 amino acids. Trimming shortened V by 0 bases and J by 4 bases, and 18 bases separated the two germline ends. The CDR3, as DNA: TGTGCCAGCAGCCAAGAAGTTTCGGCAGGGTGGTTCTATGGCTACACCTTC. Encoded protein: CASSQEVSAGWFYGYTF.

This clonotype was seen ten or more times. This sequence joins TRBV5-1 and TRBJ1-2; D might be TRBD1 (6 bases). This CDR3 contains 15 residues. Germline V gene sequence: CDR1 SGHRS, CDR2 YFSETQ. Between the trimmed V and J ends, which lost 0 bases and 2 bases, there was a span of 11 bases. This CDR3 is CASSLEQGLNYGYTF. DNA for the CDR3: TGCGCCAGCAGCTTGGAACAGGGACTCAACTATGGCTACACCTTC.

This clonotype was found many times. The chain links TRBV11-3 to TRBJ2-1; D tentatively reads TRBD1 or TRBD2 (5 bases each). The CDR3 spans 13 residues. The V end was cut by 3 bases, the J end by 8 bases, with 11 bases between. Germline values: CDR1 SGHNT, CDR2 YENEEA. CDR3 sequence: CASSFWGIHEQFF. CDR3 bases: TGTGCCAGCAGCTTTTGGGGGATCCATGAGCAGTTCTTC.